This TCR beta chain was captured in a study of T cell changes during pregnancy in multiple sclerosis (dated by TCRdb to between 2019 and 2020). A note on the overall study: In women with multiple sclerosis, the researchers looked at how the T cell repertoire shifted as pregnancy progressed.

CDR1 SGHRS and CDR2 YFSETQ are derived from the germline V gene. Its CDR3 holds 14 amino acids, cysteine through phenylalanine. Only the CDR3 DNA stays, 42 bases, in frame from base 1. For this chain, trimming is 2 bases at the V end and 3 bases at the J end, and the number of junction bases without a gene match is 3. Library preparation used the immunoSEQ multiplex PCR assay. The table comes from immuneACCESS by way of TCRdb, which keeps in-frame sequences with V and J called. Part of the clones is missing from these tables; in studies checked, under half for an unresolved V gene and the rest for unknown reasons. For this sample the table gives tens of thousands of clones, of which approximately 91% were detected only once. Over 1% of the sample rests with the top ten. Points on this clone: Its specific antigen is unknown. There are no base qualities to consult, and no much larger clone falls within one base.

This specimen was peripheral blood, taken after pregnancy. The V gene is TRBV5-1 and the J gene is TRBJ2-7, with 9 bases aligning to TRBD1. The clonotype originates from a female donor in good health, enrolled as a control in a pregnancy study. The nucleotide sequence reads TGCGCCAGCAGCTTCGGGACAGGGAACTACGAGCAGTACTTC. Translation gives CASSFGTGNYEQYF.